Listed below are T cell receptor beta chains from one sample, sequenced in a study of early T cells in non-severe SARS-CoV-2 infection. TCRdb redid the calling of the 5' RACE reads with MiXCR, one entry per CDR3 protein. This table has around 34,000 distinct CDR3 sequences, about 4.5% appearing once. Sequences were obtained from whole blood. The receptors derive from an adult who was a healthcare worker with PCR-confirmed SARS-CoV-2 infection or an uninfected control (not recorded which). The CDR3 runs from the conserved cysteine through the conserved F or W. Clone size is given for some rows only: seen once, a few or many times, or a class if the clone is expanded.

many | TRBJ1-5 | TRBV3-1 | CASSQEGRPQHF
few | TRBJ2-2 | TRBV12-3/TRBV12-4 | CASTVSGELFF
many | TRBJ2-4 | TRBV7-2 | CASSWTGGRHGGNIQYF
many | TRBJ2-1 | TRBV12-3/TRBV12-4 | CASSPPMGTSGYNEQFF
many | TRBJ1-6 | TRBV12-3/TRBV12-4 | CASSQGMTSPLHF
many | TRBJ2-5 | TRBV3-1 | CASSQGVSYQETQYF
- | TRBJ2-7 | TRBV21-1 | CASSKFTKGSPLTYEQYF
many | TRBJ2-5 | TRBV15 | CATSRDWGPQETQYF
many | TRBJ2-5 | TRBV6-2/TRBV6-3 | CASTSLYQETQYF
many | TRBJ2-1 | TRBV24-1 | CATSEPTGNEQFF
many | TRBJ1-4 | TRBV20-1 | CSAKSGRVDEKLFF
many | TRBJ2-2 | TRBV3-1 | CASTSRMNTGELFF
many | TRBJ2-2 | TRBV7-2 | CASRAQGWTGELFF
many | TRBJ2-3 | TRBV7-9 | CASSSGLITDTQYF
many | TRBJ2-7 | TRBV10-1 | CASSESGIYEQYF
many | TRBJ1-2 | TRBV5-1 | CASSLGADPNYGYTF
few | TRBJ1-2 | TRBV9 | CASSQGGADYGYTF
many | TRBJ2-4 | TRBV6-5 | CASSRGSRGSVNIQYF
many | TRBJ2-2 | TRBV5-1 | CASSLEGRGIGELFF
many | TRBJ1-4 | TRBV7-9 | CASSLGHGNEKLFF
many | TRBJ2-1 | TRBV3-1 | CASSHLAGTGGGEQFF
many | TRBJ2-5 | TRBV12-3/TRBV12-4 | CASRLGAGETQYF
many | TRBJ1-1 | TRBV4-2 | CASSQDRGGAFF
many | TRBJ1-1 | TRBV6-6 | CASSKDRYTEAFF
many | TRBJ1-2 | TRBV3-1 | CASSQRASGYTF
many | TRBJ2-7 | TRBV5-5 | CASSLAGAPWEQYF
- | TRBJ2-7 | TRBV11-2 | CASSLLRGVEQYF
many | TRBJ2-7 | TRBV28 | CASSFPGPYEQYF
- | TRBJ2-3 | TRBV11-2 | CASSFVQGGRNTQYF
many | TRBJ2-2 | TRBV5-1 | CASSLEGGAVLGGVFF
many | TRBJ2-1 | TRBV7-9 | CASSPGLAGGLHNEQFF
many | TRBJ2-3 | TRBV20-1 | CSARGTSPDTQYF
- | TRBJ1-3 | TRBV11-2 | CASSLLGGSSGNTIYF
many | TRBJ2-5 | TRBV7-2 | CASSMGATQYF
- | TRBJ2-2 | TRBV6-6 | CAARAQNTGELFF
- | TRBJ2-7 | TRBV3-1 | CASSQGASSSYEQYF
- | TRBJ1-1 | TRBV12-3/TRBV12-4 | CASGGTGAMNTEAFF
many | TRBJ2-1 | TRBV3-1 | CASSHSGPLAYNEQFF
many | TRBJ2-1 | TRBV2 | CASRASGGAREQFF
many | TRBJ1-4 | TRBV20-1 | CSARGGSNEKLFF
- | TRBJ2-2 | TRBV12-3/TRBV12-4 | CASSPRTDGELFF
- | TRBJ2-3 | TRBV4-2 | CASSDPGLAGGGDTQYF
many | TRBJ2-1 | TRBV2 | CASSPGPLNEQFF
few | TRBJ2-3 | TRBV12-3/TRBV12-4 | CASRDRGADTQYF
- | TRBJ2-5 | TRBV7-8 | CASSQGQVETQYF
- | TRBJ1-4 | TRBV7-9 | CASSRGSPEKLFF
few | TRBJ2-5 | TRBV5-5 | CASSLGSGMETQYF
many | TRBJ2-6 | TRBV29-1 | CSCSTGPSGANVLTF
many | TRBJ2-3 | TRBV7-8 | CASSPPELAGSTDTQYF
many | TRBJ1-2 | TRBV11-2 | CASSLGRRSGYTF
many | TRBJ2-7 | TRBV10-3 | CAISELGRGEEQYF
few | TRBJ2-2 | TRBV3-1 | CASSQASGRNTGELFF
- | TRBJ1-2 | TRBV2 | CASSGTGARGYTF
many | TRBJ1-2 | TRBV5-5 | CASSPLAPVYGYTF
many | TRBJ2-2 | TRBV10-1 | CASSGPNTGELFF